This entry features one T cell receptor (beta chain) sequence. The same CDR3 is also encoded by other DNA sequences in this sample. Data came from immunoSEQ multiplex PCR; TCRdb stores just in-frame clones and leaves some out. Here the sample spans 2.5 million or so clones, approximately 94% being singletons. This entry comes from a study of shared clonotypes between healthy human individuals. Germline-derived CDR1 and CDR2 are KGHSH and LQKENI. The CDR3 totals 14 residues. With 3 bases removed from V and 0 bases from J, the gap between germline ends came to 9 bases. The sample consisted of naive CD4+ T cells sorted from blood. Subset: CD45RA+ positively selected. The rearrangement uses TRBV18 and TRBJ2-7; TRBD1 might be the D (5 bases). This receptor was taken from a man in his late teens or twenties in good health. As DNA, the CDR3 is TGTGCCAGCTCACCGGGGCCGAGCTCCTACGAGCAGTACTTC. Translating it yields CASSPGPSSYEQYF. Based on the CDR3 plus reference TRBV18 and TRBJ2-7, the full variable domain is NAGVMQNPRHLVRRRGQEARLRCSPMKGHSHVYWYRQLPEEGLKFMVYLQKENIIDESGMPKERFSAEFPKEGPSILRIQQVVRGDSAAYFCASSPGPSSYEQYFGPGTRLTVT.